In its sample, the clone carrying this T cell receptor beta chain was seen a few times. No antigen is known for it. This sample is drawn from a study of T-cell memory formation after mild COVID-19. Study as a whole: The TCR clusters were mostly specific to one donor. General study results and limits: Memory cells collected pre-infection included some clones that later responded, suggesting cross-reactive memory joined. Mostly located in CM and EM were contracting CD4+ clones, with contracting CD8+ clones located in EMRA.

MiXCR, run by TCRdb on the 5' RACE reads, gives a single entry per CDR3 protein. The table lists 550,000 to 700,000 distinct CDR3 sequences, around 17% of them singletons. The sequenced sample was PBMCs or a T cell subset sorted from them (not recorded which). The TCR originated in an adult woman who had mild COVID-19 (a few samples of this study predate the infection). Cell type and time point are not known.

The CDR3 DNA reads TGCGCCAGCAGCAACCCGGATACTGGAAACACCATATATTTT. Protein: CASSNPDTGNTIYF. The chain employs TRBV5-1 and TRBJ1-3, with D hard to call. Germline CDR1 and CDR2: SGHRS and YFSETQ. The V end lost 4 bases, the J end lost 2 bases, and 10 bases lay between the germline ends. The CDR3 extends over 14 amino acids.